One and the same sample provided the 29 T cell receptor beta chains below, sequenced in a study of OX40 agonist ivuxolimab in advanced cancers. Here immunoSEQ multiplex PCR was the method, and the copy in TCRdb shows in-frame clones only, minus some. The repertoire holds approximately 76,000 clones, with roughly 93% as singletons. This specimen was CD4+ or CD8+ T cells sorted from blood, taken in a trial of the OX40 agonist ivuxolimab. These receptor sequences come from an adult with an advanced solid tumor such as melanoma, head and neck, liver or kidney cancer.

This clone was found a few times. This rearrangement joins TRBV7-9 to TRBJ1-5; tentatively, D is TRBD1 (5 bases). The length of the CDR3 is 14 residues. The germline V gene has CDR1 SEHNR and CDR2 FQNEAQ (reference sequence). V was shortened by 1 base and J by 5 bases, with 9 bases between the two germline ends. CDR3: CASSLEGLYQPQHF. CDR3 DNA: TGTGCCAGCAGCTTAGAGGGACTCTATCAGCCCCAGCATTTT.

The J gene is TRBJ1-4, the V gene TRBV5-8; D unclear. There are 15 residues in the CDR3. Germline CDR1 reads SGHTS; CDR2 reads YDEGEE. Trimming took 1 base from V and 6 from J, leaving 13 bases between them. In DNA form, the CDR3 reads TGTGCCAGCAGCTTGTCGGCGCGGCAAGATGAAAAACTGTTTTTT. Its translation is CASSLSARQDEKLFF.

The chain employs TRBV29-1 and TRBJ1-3; D gene ambiguous. CDR3 size: 13 residues. V lost 5 bases to trimming and J lost 0 bases, with 8 bases between them. Germline CDR1 and CDR2: SQVTM and ANQGSEA. The CDR3 DNA reads as TGCAGCGTTTCGGGTGACTCTGGAAACACCATATATTTT. The encoded protein is CSVSGDSGNTIYF. Based on the CDR3 plus reference TRBV29-1 and TRBJ1-3, the full variable domain is SAVISQKPSRDICQRGTSLTIQCQVDSQVTMMFWYRQQPGQSLTLIATANQGSEATYESGFVIDKFPISRPNLTFSTLTVSNMSPEDSSIYLCSVSGDSGNTIYFGEGSWLTVV.

The chain uses TRBV6-5 and TRBJ2-7, with TRBD1 as a possible D gene (6 bases). Trimming left V 6 bases short and J 4 bases short, with 16 bases between. The CDR3 has 14 residues. Germline loops: CDR1 MNHEY, CDR2 SVGAGI. The DNA for the CDR3 is TGTGCCAGCAGACCGGGACACCTCCTTTACGAGCAGTACTTC. It is translated as CASRPGHLLYEQYF.

This chain uses TRBV5-4 with TRBJ2-5; the match to TRBD1 covers 9 bases. Looked up from germline, CDR1 is SGHNT and CDR2 is YYREEE (reference sequence). V lost 4 bases to trimming and J lost 5 bases; unmatched junction nucleotides: 15. This CDR3 has 17 residues. The CDR3 loop reads CASSRPGQGNPGETQYF. The CDR3 coding sequence is TGTGCCAGCAGCCGCCCGGGACAGGGCAACCCCGGGGAGACCCAGTACTTC.

The chain uses TRBV30 and TRBJ1-1, with a possible D match to TRBD1 (6 bases). V dropped 7 bases and J dropped 1 base, with 7 bases sitting between them. This CDR3 is built from 11 residues. Germline V gene sequence: CDR1 GTSNPN, CDR2 SVGIG (reference sequence). CDR3 nucleotide sequence: TGTGCCTACAGGGAGAACACTGAAGCTTTCTTT. Protein sequence: CAYRENTEAFF. The full variable domain, completed using reference TRBV30 and TRBJ1-1, is SQTIHQWPATLVQPVGSPLSLECTVEGTSNPNLYWYRQAAGRGLQLLFYSVGIGQISSEVPQNLSASRPQDRQFILSSKKLLLSDSGFYLCAYRENTEAFFGQGTRLTVV.

The chain couples TRBV30 to TRBJ2-2; no clear D. There are 12 residues in the CDR3. Germline V gives CDR1 GTSNPN, CDR2 SVGIG (reference sequence). With 4 bases removed from V and 6 bases from J, the gap between germline ends came to 9 bases. The DNA of the CDR3 is TGTGCCTGGATCGTTTATCCCGGGGAGCTGTTTTTT. This sequence encodes CAWIVYPGELFF. The whole variable domain, remainder taken from reference TRBV30 and TRBJ2-2, is SQTIHQWPATLVQPVGSPLSLECTVEGTSNPNLYWYRQAAGRGLQLLFYSVGIGQISSEVPQNLSASRPQDRQFILSSKKLLLSDSGFYLCAWIVYPGELFFGEGSRLTVL.

The rearrangement links TRBV7-6 to TRBJ2-1, with D unresolved. V shed 1 base and J shed 6 bases, with 10 bases lying between them. The CDR3 runs to 14 residues. Germline CDR1 is SGHVS and CDR2 is FNYEAQ. DNA for the CDR3: TGTGCCAGCAGCTTAGAAGTGAAGGGCAATGAGCAGTTCTTC. As protein: CASSLEVKGNEQFF.

This clone turned up a few times. The V gene is TRBV25-1, the J gene TRBJ2-1; D unresolved. The CDR3 runs to 12 residues. CDR1 and CDR2 from the germline V gene are MGHDK and SYGVNS. The germline V and J ends were trimmed by 0 bases and 6 bases, with 3 bases remaining between them. Here the CDR3 reads CASSEYGNEQFF. CDR3 sequence (DNA): TGTGCCAGCAGTGAATATGGCAATGAGCAGTTCTTC.

The rearrangement links TRBV4-1 to TRBJ1-2; 7 nucleotides agree with TRBD1. V gave up 1 base and J gave up 5 bases; unmatched junction bases: 10. CDR3 length equals 16 residues. The germline gives CDR1 MGHRA, CDR2 YSYEKL. The CDR3 protein is CASSQVVRTGEYGYTF. The CDR3 region has the DNA TGCGCCAGCAGCCAAGTGGTTCGTACAGGGGAGTATGGCTACACCTTC.

CDR3 protein: CASSTGTGDYEQYF. The CDR3 nucleotides read TGTGCCAGTAGTACCGGGACGGGAGACTACGAGCAGTACTTC. The chain couples TRBV19 to TRBJ2-7; D may be TRBD2 (6 bases). V dropped 4 bases and J dropped 3 bases, with 13 bases sitting between them. CDR1 LNHDA and CDR2 SQIVND come from the germline V gene (reference sequence). The CDR3 is made up of 14 amino acids.

The gene calls are TRBV19 and TRBJ2-1; TRBD1 or TRBD2 may be the D gene (6 bases each). V lost 5 bases to trimming and J lost 6 bases, with 20 bases between them. The germline V gene has CDR1 LNHDA and CDR2 SQIVND (reference sequence). This CDR3 comprises 16 residues. The CDR3 DNA is TGTGCCAGTAGTCCCCCCCGGGGGCCCCTTGGCAATGAGCAGTTCTTC. Translated, it gives CASSPPRGPLGNEQFF.

The chain has TRBV4-3 and TRBJ1-2, with unresolved D. Germline V gene lookup returns CDR1 LGHNA and CDR2 YSLEER. CDR3 length: 14 residues. Trimming removed 1 base at V and 1 base at J, with 7 bases between. CDR3 DNA sequence: TGCGCCAGCAGCCAAGCGCGGGGTAACTATGGCTACACCTTC. It encodes CASSQARGNYGYTF.

This clone came up a few times. The chain combines TRBV5-6 with TRBJ1-1; D remains ambiguous. V lost 0 bases, J lost 0 bases, and 3 bases lay in between. CDR3 length equals 13 residues. Germline V gene lookup returns CDR1 SGHDT and CDR2 YYEEEE. The CDR3 region is CASSLEMNTEAFF. The DNA of the CDR3 is TGTGCCAGCAGCTTGGAAATGAACACTGAAGCTTTCTTT.

The J gene is TRBJ1-2, the V gene TRBV29-1; D perhaps matches TRBD1 (5 bases). The V gene lost 1 base and the J gene lost 4 bases, with 10 bases spanning the gap. The CDR3 spans 13 residues. Germline values: CDR1 SQVTM, CDR2 ANQGSEA. The CDR3 reads CSVEGGASYGYTF. CDR3 sequence (DNA): TGCAGCGTTGAAGGTGGGGCGAGCTATGGCTACACCTTC.

The chain couples TRBV27 to TRBJ1-4, with D perhaps TRBD1 (5 bases). Germline V gene data show CDR1 as MNHEY and CDR2 as SMNVEV (reference sequence). V was clipped by 7 bases and J by 6 bases, with 18 bases between them. The CDR3 sequence is 15 residues long. CDR3 DNA sequence: TGTGCCAGCACCCCCCGTGGGGGGAACTATGAAAAACTGTTTTTT. It yields the protein CASTPRGGNYEKLFF.

A remark on this clone: Germline is not matched at one junction end, which may reflect a read error. J is TRBJ2-5 and V is TRBV18; 9 bases are a match to TRBD1. This CDR3 has 15 residues. Germline lookup yields CDR1 KGHSH and CDR2 LQKENI. The CDR3 sequence is CASSGRDRDQETQYF. In nucleotides, the CDR3 is TGTGCCAGCTCGGGCCGGGACAGGGACCAGGAGACCCAGTACTTC.

This rearrangement joins TRBV6-1 to TRBJ1-3, with no clear D. Germline loops: CDR1 MNHNS, CDR2 SASEGT. V was clipped by 3 bases and J by 7 bases, with 7 bases between them. This CDR3 spans 12 amino acids. The CDR3 spells CASSDRANTIYF. The CDR3, as DNA: TGTGCCAGCAGTGATCGGGCCAACACCATATATTTT.

The J gene is TRBJ1-1, the V gene TRBV5-4; D not resolved. CDR1 and CDR2 from the germline V gene are SGHNT and YYREEE (reference sequence). The length of the CDR3 is 13 residues. Here the CDR3 reads CAFLEGWNTEAFF. The CDR3 DNA reads as TGTGCATTTTTGGAGGGATGGAACACTGAAGCTTTCTTT.

The rearrangement joins TRBV6-6 to TRBJ1-1; no definite D call. V lost 6 bases and J lost 4, with 6 bases in between. The CDR3 has 11 amino acids. The germline CDR1 and CDR2 sequences are MNHNY and SVGAGI (reference sequence). Here the CDR3 reads CASSPATEAFF. DNA for the CDR3: TGTGCCAGCAGCCCAGCCACTGAAGCTTTCTTT.

V gene TRBV10-3 combines with J gene TRBJ2-7; possibly TRBD1 or TRBD2 for D (5 bases each). The germline V gene encodes CDR1 ENHRY and CDR2 SYGVKD. The ends were cut back, 6 bases at V and 2 bases at J, with 14 bases in the middle. The CDR3 loop spans 14 amino acids. The CDR3 sequence is CAISAPGRTYEQYF. The DNA of the CDR3 is TGTGCCATCAGCGCTCCGGGACGGACCTACGAGCAGTACTTC.

This sequence joins TRBV6-1 and TRBJ2-7; D unresolved. Trimming shortened V by 1 base and J by 6 bases, and 13 bases separated the two germline ends. The CDR3 runs to 14 residues. Per the germline V gene, CDR1 is MNHNS and CDR2 is SASEGT. This CDR3 reads CASSEGQVDGEQYF. CDR3 DNA sequence: TGTGCCAGCAGTGAAGGTCAGGTTGATGGCGAGCAGTACTTC.

V gene TRBV5-1 combines with J gene TRBJ2-3; no clear D. V lost 2 bases, J lost 4 bases, and 14 bases lay in between. Germline V CDR1 and CDR2: SGHRS, YFSETQ. This CDR3 is built from 15 residues. The CDR3 DNA is TGCGCCAGCAGCTTAAGAGCTCGCTACCCAGATACGCAGTATTTT. Translating gives CASSLRARYPDTQYF.

The chain carries TRBV5-1 and TRBJ2-5; 8 nucleotides match TRBD2. Trimming took 3 bases from V and 1 from J; bases not matched to a gene: 11. The CDR3 covers 17 residues. CDR1 and CDR2 from the germline V gene are SGHRS and YFSETQ. The CDR3 DNA reads TGCGCCAGCAGCTCGATTCCCCGGACTAGCCTCCAAGAGACCCAGTACTTC. Protein: CASSSIPRTSLQETQYF.

In this sample, this clone turned up once. V and J are TRBV7-3 and TRBJ2-1; possibly TRBD1 for D (5 bases). This CDR3 is 15 amino acids long. Looked up from germline, CDR1 is SGHTA and CDR2 is FQGTGA. Trimming removed 3 bases at V and 3 bases at J, with 12 bases between. The CDR3 nucleotides are TGTGCCAGCAGCTTTCTGCAGGGTAGCTACAATGAGCAGTTCTTC. This gives the protein CASSFLQGSYNEQFF. The whole variable domain, filled in from reference TRBV7-3 and TRBJ2-1, reads GAGVSQTPSNKVTEKGKYVELRCDPISGHTALYWYRQSLGQGPEFLIYFQGTGAADDSGLPNDRFFAVRPEGSVSTLKIQRTERGDSAVYLCASSFLQGSYNEQFFGPGTRLTVL.

The J gene is TRBJ2-3, the V gene TRBV5-1; perhaps TRBD2 as D (6 bases). The V and J ends lost 2 bases and 0 bases respectively, with 10 bases between them. The CDR3 has 15 amino acids. Germline values: CDR1 SGHRS, CDR2 YFSETQ. The CDR3 protein is CASSFISGSTDTQYF. The DNA of the CDR3 is TGCGCCAGCAGCTTTATTAGCGGCAGCACAGATACGCAGTATTTT.

In regard to this clone: The identical CDR3 is also encoded by other nucleotide sequences in the sample. The rearrangement joins TRBV27 to TRBJ1-5; D gene uncertain. The germline V gene encodes CDR1 MNHEY and CDR2 SMNVEV (reference sequence). The CDR3 sequence is 15 residues long. The V end was cut by 2 bases, the J end by 0 bases, with 8 bases between. The CDR3 is CASSLRAGSNQPQHF. The CDR3 nucleotides are TGTGCCAGCAGTTTAAGGGCAGGTAGCAATCAGCCCCAGCATTTT.

This chain uses TRBV5-8 with TRBJ1-1, with 9 positions matching TRBD1. V shed 9 bases, J shed 5 bases, and the junction held 23 bases outside the gene matches. The CDR3 runs 18 residues. Germline V gene sequence: CDR1 SGHTS, CDR2 YDEGEE. CDR3: CAIPANWDRANAYTEAFF. CDR3 sequence (DNA): TGTGCCATCCCCGCCAATTGGGACAGGGCAAACGCGTATACTGAAGCTTTCTTT. Together with reference TRBV5-8 and TRBJ1-1, the CDR3 gives the full variable domain: EAGVTQSPTHLIKTRGQQATLRCSPISGHTSVYWYQQALGLGLQFLLWYDEGEERNRGNFPPRFSGRQFPNYSSELNVNALELEDSALYLCAIPANWDRANAYTEAFFGQGTRLTVV.

The rearrangement uses TRBV9 and TRBJ2-2, with 8 bases matching TRBD2. The CDR3 runs 15 residues. Per germline, CDR1 SGDLS and CDR2 YYNGEE. The V and J ends lost 4 bases and 6 bases, in that order; junction bases with no gene match: 8. In nucleotides, the CDR3 is TGTGCCAGCAGCCTCTCTGCGGGAGGACCCGGGGAGCTGTTTTTT. Translating it yields CASSLSAGGPGELFF.